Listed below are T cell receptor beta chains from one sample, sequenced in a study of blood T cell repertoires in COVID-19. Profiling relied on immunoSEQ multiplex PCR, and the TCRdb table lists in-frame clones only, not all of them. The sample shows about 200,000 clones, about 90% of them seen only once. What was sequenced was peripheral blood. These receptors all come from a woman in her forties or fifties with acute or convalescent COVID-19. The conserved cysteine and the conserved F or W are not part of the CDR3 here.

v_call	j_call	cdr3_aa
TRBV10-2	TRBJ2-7	ASLQGTGASYEQY
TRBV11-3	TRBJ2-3	ASSLDPGTSTDTQY
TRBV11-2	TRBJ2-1	ASSAQPGLASGEQF
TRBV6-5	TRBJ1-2	ASSYRDRGQGYT
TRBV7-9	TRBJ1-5	ASSLVSRGGNQPQH
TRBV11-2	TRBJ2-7	ASSPHLGVEQY
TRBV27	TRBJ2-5	ASKKMGGPETQY
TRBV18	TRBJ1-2	ASSPGRGLKNYGYT
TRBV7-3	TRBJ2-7	ASSLAPEGEQY
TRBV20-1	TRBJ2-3	SASGARDRVTDTQY
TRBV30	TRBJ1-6	AWNRGKNSPLH
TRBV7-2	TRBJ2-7	ASSFRDIVYEQY
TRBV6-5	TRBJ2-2	ASRTEGNTGELF
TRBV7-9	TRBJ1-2	ASSLPTFANYGYT
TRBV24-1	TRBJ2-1	ATSDPSGNEQF
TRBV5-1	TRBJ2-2	ASSSASGLTGELF
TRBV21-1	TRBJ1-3	ASSKGGRSGNTIY
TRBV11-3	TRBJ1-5	ASSLKQGSQPQH
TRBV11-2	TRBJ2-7	ASSQPIYYEQY
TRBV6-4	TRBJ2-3	ASSVTGSDTQY
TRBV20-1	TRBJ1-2	SPDYGYT
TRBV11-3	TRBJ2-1	ASSLVSGEYNEQF
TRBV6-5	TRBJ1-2	ASSYGWQGYGYT
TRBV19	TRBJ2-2	ASSIDGETSYDGELF
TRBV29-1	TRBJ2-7	SVEFSGTYEQY
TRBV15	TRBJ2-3	ATSRGLAVSTDTQY
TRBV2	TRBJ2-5	ASNVNRGQETQY
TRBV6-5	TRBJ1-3	ASGLSGNTIY
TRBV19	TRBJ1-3	ASGAWGQTSGNTIY
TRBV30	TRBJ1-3	AWGDRVGNTIY
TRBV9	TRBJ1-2	ASSSREDYGYT
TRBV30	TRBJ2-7	AWSEELAQYEQY
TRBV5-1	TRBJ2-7	ASSSTGVPPYEQY
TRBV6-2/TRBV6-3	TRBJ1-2	ASSLGGNYGYT
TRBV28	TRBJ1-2	ASSRTVNYGYT
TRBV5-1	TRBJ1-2	ASSTTTWAGDGYT
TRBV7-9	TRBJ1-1	ASSFLGANTEAF
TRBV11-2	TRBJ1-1	ASSLAVVSAEAF
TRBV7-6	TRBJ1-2	ASSAGTAFYGYT
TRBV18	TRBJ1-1	ASSSSTGGNTEAF
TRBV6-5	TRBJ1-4	ASKVTGVYEKLF